Presented here are 11 T cell receptor beta chains from one specimen sequenced in a study of blood T cell repertoires in COVID-19 (dated by TCRdb to 2018 to 2021). Libraries were constructed by the immunoSEQ multiplex PCR assay. TCRdb's version of the immuneACCESS table is confined to in-frame rearrangements and falls short of the full clone set. An unresolved V gene accounts for under half of the shortfall where checked; the remainder is of unknown origin. The sample table lists 68,000 or so clones, roughly 85% of them with a count of one. The biggest ten clones account for around 3.6% of the sample. The sample was peripheral blood. The receptors derive from a woman between 50 and 59 years old with COVID-19, enrolled during active disease.

The genes are TRBV3-1 (or the pseudogene TRBV3-2) and TRBJ1-6; 7 bases fit TRBD1. J gave up 5 bases and V 3 bases, and 7 bases lay outside the gene matches. CDR3 size: 16 residues. Germline assignment: CDR1 LGHDT and CDR2 YNNKEL (reference sequence). CDR3 in DNA: TGTGCCAGCAGCCAGTCAGGGGGTGCAAATAATTCACCCCTCCACTTT. Translating gives CASSQSGGANNSPLHF.

The chain has TRBV7-3 and TRBJ1-5; 9 nucleotides agree with TRBD1. The CDR3 is made up of 13 amino acids. Germline V gene sequence: CDR1 SGHTA, CDR2 FQGTGA. V lost 5 bases and J lost 6; bases outside the gene matches: 2. The CDR3 region is CASSPGQGQPQHF. CDR3 nucleotide sequence: TGTGCCAGCAGCCCGGGACAGGGTCAGCCCCAGCATTTT.

This clone was found once. The J gene is TRBJ1-3, the V gene TRBV6-5, with D hard to call. The V end was cut by 5 bases, the J end by 2 bases, with 10 bases between. This CDR3 region has 14 residues. The V gene's germline CDR1 is MNHEY and CDR2 SVGAGI. The DNA for the CDR3 is TGTGCCAGCAGTCTTAACGGGGCTGGAAACACCATATATTTT. This gives the protein CASSLNGAGNTIYF.

The gene calls are TRBV28 and TRBJ2-7; D is perhaps TRBD2 (6 bases). Trimming left V 7 bases short and J 0 bases short, with 7 bases between. The CDR3 spans 12 residues. Germline CDR1 and CDR2: MDHEN and SYDVKM. The CDR3 sequence is CASIGGSYEQYF. The CDR3 DNA follows: TGTGCCAGCATCGGGGGCTCCTACGAGCAGTACTTC.

The chain uses TRBV20-1 and TRBJ2-7; 7 bases agree with TRBD2. The V segment lost 3 bases and the J segment 9 bases; nucleotides outside the gene matches: 14. The CDR3 totals 14 residues. Looked up from germline, CDR1 is DFQATT and CDR2 is SNEGSKA (reference sequence). The DNA of the CDR3 is TGCAGTGCTAGTTTAGGCGGGAGCTCCTGGCTGCAGTACTTC. Amino acid sequence: CSASLGGSSWLQYF.

V is TRBV30 and J is TRBJ1-2; perhaps TRBD1 as D (5 bases). CDR1 is GTSNPN, CDR2 SVGIG, per germline (reference sequence). The CDR3 length is 14 residues. V was trimmed by 1 base and J by 4 bases, leaving 13 bases between them. The DNA for the CDR3 is TGTGCCTGGAGTGGACGACAGATTACCTATGGCTACACCTTC. It translates to CAWSGRQITYGYTF.

In its sample, this clone was seen a few times. The chain combines TRBV11-2 with TRBJ2-7; 11 bases line up with TRBD2. Germline V gene sequence: CDR1 SGHAT, CDR2 FQNNGV. This CDR3 has 18 amino acids. The V segment lost 5 bases and the J segment 2 bases; nucleotides outside the gene matches: 14. The CDR3 reads CASSDLGTPSGGTYEQYF. CDR3 nucleotides: TGTGCCAGCAGCGACTTGGGAACGCCTAGCGGGGGGACCTACGAGCAGTACTTC.

The V gene is TRBV5-6, the J gene TRBJ1-1, with a tentative D call TRBD1 (6 bases). V lost 2 bases, J lost 5 bases, and 13 bases lay in between. The CDR3 length is 14 residues. Germline CDR1 and CDR2: SGHDT and YYEEEE. DNA of the CDR3: TGTGCCAGCAGCTTTCAGGGGCGGTGGACTGAAGCTTTCTTT. Translated, it gives CASSFQGRWTEAFF.

This chain joins TRBV6-5 and TRBJ2-7; TRBD1 agrees at 9 bases. In germline, CDR1 is MNHEY, CDR2 SVGAGI. The CDR3 is 16 amino acids. V was clipped by 4 bases and J by 3 bases; unmatched bases: 10. The CDR3 DNA follows: TGTGCCAGCAGTTTATTTCCGACAGGGGGGATCTACGAGCAGTACTTC. Residues: CASSLFPTGGIYEQYF.

The gene calls are TRBV3-1 (or the pseudogene TRBV3-2) and TRBJ1-6; 7 nucleotides match TRBD1. V trimming: 4 bases; J trimming: 2 bases; junction bases outside the gene matches: 2. The germline V gene encodes CDR1 LGHDT and CDR2 YNNKEL (reference sequence). This CDR3 has 15 amino acids. As DNA, the CDR3 is TGTGCCAGCAGCCGCAGGGGGACCTATAATTCACCCCTCCACTTT. This sequence encodes CASSRRGTYNSPLHF.

This clone was counted between two and nine times. The J gene is TRBJ2-1, the V gene TRBV11-2, with TRBD2 identical over 14 bases. After removal of 3 bases from V and 8 bases from J, the junction contained 3 bases not matched to a gene. Per the germline V gene, CDR1 is SGHAT and CDR2 is FQNNGV. CDR3 length: 15 residues. CDR3 DNA: TGTGCCAGCAGCTTGGGGACTAGCGGGAGATATGAGCAGTTCTTC. As protein: CASSLGTSGRYEQFF. The variable domain in full, with the rest retrieved from reference TRBV11-2 and TRBJ2-1, is EAGVAQSPRYKIIEKRQSVAFWCNPISGHATLYWYQQILGQGPKLLIQFQNNGVVDDSQLPKDRFSAERLKGVDSTLKIQPAKLEDSAVYLCASSLGTSGRYEQFFGPGTRLTVL.